This entry concerns a single T cell receptor beta chain. With V trimmed by 2 bases and J by 5 bases, 8 bases remained unmatched. Germline-derived CDR1 and CDR2 are MNHNY and SVGAGI (reference sequence). The CDR3 is 16 amino acids. The data derive from a study of early T cells in non-severe SARS-CoV-2 infection. TCRdb analysed the 5' RACE reads with MiXCR anew, one entry per CDR3 protein. This repertoire shows 55,000 to 85,000 distinct CDR3 sequences, approximately 12% found once; its top ten account for 3.5% to 5.5%. This chain uses TRBV6-6 with TRBJ2-7, with TRBD2 matching over 11 bases. The sample was whole blood. The clonotype comes from an adult who was a healthcare worker with PCR-confirmed SARS-CoV-2 infection or an uninfected control (not recorded which). CDR3 sequence reads: CASSYLSSGGPNEQYF. CDR3 sequence (DNA): TGTGCCAGCAGTTACCTCTCTAGCGGGGGGCCCAACGAGCAGTACTTC.